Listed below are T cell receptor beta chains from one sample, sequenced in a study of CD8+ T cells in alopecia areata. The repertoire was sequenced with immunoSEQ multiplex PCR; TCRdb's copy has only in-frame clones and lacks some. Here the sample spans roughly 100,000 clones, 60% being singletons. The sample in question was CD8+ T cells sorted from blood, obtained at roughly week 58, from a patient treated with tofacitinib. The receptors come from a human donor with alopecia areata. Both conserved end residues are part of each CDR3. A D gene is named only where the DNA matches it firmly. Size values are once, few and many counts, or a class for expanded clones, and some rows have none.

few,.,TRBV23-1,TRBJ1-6,TGCGCCAGCAGTCAACCTCTCCCGGGACAACTAGGTTCACCCCTCCACTTT,CASSQPLPGQLGSPLHF
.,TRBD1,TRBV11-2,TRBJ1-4,TGTGCCAGCAGCGCCCACAGGGGTGAAAAACTGTTTTTT,CASSAHRGEKLFF
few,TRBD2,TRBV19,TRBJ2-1,TGTGCCAGTAGTCCCCGGACTAGCGGGGGGGCTTGGTTCTTC,CASSPRTSGGAWFF
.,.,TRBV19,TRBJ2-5,TGTGCCAGTAGTATCCCCCCTCTGGAGACCCAGTACTTC,CASSIPPLETQYF
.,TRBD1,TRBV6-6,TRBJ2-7,TGTGCCAGCCGGGCAGGGGGCTACGAGCAGTACTTC,CASRAGGYEQYF
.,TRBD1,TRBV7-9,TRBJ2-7,TGTGCCAGCAGCCCAAAAGACGGACAGGGGGCCTACGAGCAGTACTTC,CASSPKDGQGAYEQYF
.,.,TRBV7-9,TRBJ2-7,TGTGCCAGCAGCTTACCGTCCCAGATAGACTACGAGCAGTACTTC,CASSLPSQIDYEQYF
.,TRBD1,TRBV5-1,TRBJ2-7,TGCGCCAGCAGCTTCATTAATAGAGGGGGCCTCTACGAGCAGTACTTC,CASSFINRGGLYEQYF
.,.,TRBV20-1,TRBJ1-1,TGCAGCGCCCACGATTATACTGAAGCTTTCTTT,CSAHDYTEAFF
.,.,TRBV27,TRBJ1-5,TGTGCCAGCAGTTTGGGGCAGGGGAGCCCTTGGGCCCAGCATTTT,CASSLGQGSPWAQHF
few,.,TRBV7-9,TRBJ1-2,TGTGCCAGCAGCTTAGATCCGCCAGGGGTCTATGGCTACACCTTC,CASSLDPPGVYGYTF
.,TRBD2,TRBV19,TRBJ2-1,TGTGCCAGTAGTATGACTAGCGGGGGGTATGAGCAGTTCTTC,CASSMTSGGYEQFF
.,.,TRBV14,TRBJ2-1,TGTGCCAGCAGCCAAGCCGGTTTGGCGCAGTTCTTC,CASSQAGLAQFF
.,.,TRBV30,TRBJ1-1,TGTGCCTGGAGTCTATCGACAGGGAACACTGAAGCTTTCTTT,CAWSLSTGNTEAFF
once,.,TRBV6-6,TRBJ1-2,TGTGCCAGCAGCAAGACAGTGACTAACTATGGCTACACCTTC,CASSKTVTNYGYTF
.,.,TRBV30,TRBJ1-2,TGTGCCTGGAGCTCGCTCTCGGATGAGAAGCCCTTTTACTATGGCTACACCTTC,CAWSSLSDEKPFYYGYTF
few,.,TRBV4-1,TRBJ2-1,TGCGCCAGCAGCCACCACCCCTCCTTTGGGGTTTCCCATGAGCAGTTCTTC,CASSHHPSFGVSHEQFF
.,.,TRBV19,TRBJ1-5,TGTGCCAGTAGTATGGAGGCATTAGGCAATCAGCCCCAGCATTTT,CASSMEALGNQPQHF
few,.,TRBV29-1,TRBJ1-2,TGCAGCGTTGTTGGGGATGGCTACACCTTC,CSVVGDGYTF
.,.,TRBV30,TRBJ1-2,TGTGCCTGGAGTGTAGGTGGGAAAACCTATGGCTACACCTTC,CAWSVGGKTYGYTF
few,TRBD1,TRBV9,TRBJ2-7,TGTGCCAGCAGCGTAGACCCGGGACAGGGCACCGAGCAGTACTTC,CASSVDPGQGTEQYF
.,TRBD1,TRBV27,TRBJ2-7,TGTGCCAGCAGAAGGAAAACCGGGACAGGGGTCGCCTACGAGCAGTACTTC,CASRRKTGTGVAYEQYF
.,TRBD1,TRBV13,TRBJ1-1,TGTGCCAGCAGCACTCGGACAGGGGGCCCTACTGAAGCTTTCTTT,CASSTRTGGPTEAFF
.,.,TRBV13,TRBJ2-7,TGTGCCAGCAGCTTAGGGAGGGGAGTGGGGCCAATTTACGAGCAGTACTTC,CASSLGRGVGPIYEQYF
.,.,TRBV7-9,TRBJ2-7,TGTGCCAGCAGCTCCGCCCGGGTCGCCTACGAGCAGTACTTC,CASSSARVAYEQYF
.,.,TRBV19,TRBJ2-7,TGTGCCAGTAGTATCGGGCAGGGGTCCTACGAGCAGTACTTC,CASSIGQGSYEQYF
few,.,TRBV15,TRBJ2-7,TGTGCCACCAGCAGTGAACGGAGCTACGAGCAGTACTTC,CATSSERSYEQYF
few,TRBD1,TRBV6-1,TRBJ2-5,TGTGCCAGCAGTCCGGGACAGCAGCCTCAAGAGACCCAGTACTTC,CASSPGQQPQETQYF
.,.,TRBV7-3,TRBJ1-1,TGTGCCAGCAGCTCGACTTTTTTGACTGAAGCTTTCTTT,CASSSTFLTEAFF
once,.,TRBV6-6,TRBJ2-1,TGTGCCACCGAGGGGGGTAATGAGCAGTTCTTC,CATEGGNEQFF
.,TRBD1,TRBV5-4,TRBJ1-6,TGTGCCAGCAGCCCGGACAGGGCGGCTTCACCCCTCCACTTT,CASSPDRAASPLHF
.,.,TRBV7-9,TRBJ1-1,TGTGCCAGCAGCTTAAACGGATGGTCTGAAGCTTTCTTT,CASSLNGWSEAFF
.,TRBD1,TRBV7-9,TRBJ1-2,TGTGCCAGCAGCTTAGTGGTGACAGGGGACGGCTACACCTTC,CASSLVVTGDGYTF
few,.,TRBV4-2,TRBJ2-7,TGTGCCAGCAGCCAAGGCCTAGGGGGGGCCTCCTCCTACGAGCAGTACTTC,CASSQGLGGASSYEQYF
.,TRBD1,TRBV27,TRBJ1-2,TGTGCCAGCAGCCCGAGGACAGGGGGCAATGGCTACACCTTC,CASSPRTGGNGYTF